The 5 T cell receptor beta chains listed next were all sequenced from one sample in a study of CD8 T cells in ankylosing spondylitis. The study's findings and limits: A TCR beta motif of eight highly homologous variants appeared characteristic of ankylosing spondylitis blood.

TCRdb used MiXCR to reprocess the 5' RACE reads, holding one entry per CDR3 protein. The table has 450,000 or so distinct CDR3 sequences, 25% to 30% seen once; the top ten hold roughly 0.8%. The antigens of these receptors remain unknown. Specimen: blood, either unsorted or a sorted T cell fraction (not recorded which). The receptors here all came from a male donor with ankylosing spondylitis.

This clonotype showed up just a few times. This chain links TRBV20-1 with TRBJ2-3; 8 bases align to TRBD2. Germline trimming cut 3 bases from V and 11 bases from J; bases unmatched to any gene: 13. Germline V lookup: CDR1 DFQATT, CDR2 SNEGSKA (reference sequence). This CDR3 spans 14 amino acids. The CDR3 DNA reads as TGCAGTGCTAGGGTCCTAGCGGGCGTGCAGGGGCAGTATTTT. Translating it yields CSARVLAGVQGQYF.

This clonotype was observed a handful of times. The chain employs TRBV9 and TRBJ2-3; no definite D call. CDR3 size: 16 residues. Germline V lookup: CDR1 SGDLS, CDR2 YYNGEE. V was pared by 4 bases and J by 1 base, with 16 bases between. The CDR3 DNA sequence: TGTGCCAGCAGCTACGTAGTCGGTGGGGGCACAGATACGCAGTATTTT. Amino acids: CASSYVVGGGTDTQYF.

The table lists this clonotype with many counts. The chain employs TRBV20-1 and TRBJ1-1; D is undetermined. V was shortened by 5 bases and J by 7 bases, with 8 bases between the two germline ends. Germline V CDR1 and CDR2: DFQATT, SNEGSKA (reference sequence). The CDR3 runs to 10 residues. The CDR3, as DNA: TGCAGTGCTCGGAGGGTTGAAGCTTTCTTT. Translation gives CSARRVEAFF.

The chain employs TRBV29-1 and TRBJ1-5; 9 bases are a match to TRBD1. The V segment lost 6 bases and the J segment 8 bases; nucleotides outside the gene matches: 8. This CDR3 contains 13 residues. CDR1 SQVTM and CDR2 ANQGSEA come from the germline V gene. CDR3 in DNA: TGCAGCGTGTTCACAGGGGGCGCGGAGCCCCAGCATTTT. This translates into CSVFTGGAEPQHF.

The chain has TRBV12-3 or TRBV12-4 and TRBJ2-1; 10 bases map to TRBD1. The V gene end was trimmed by 5 bases and the J gene end by 7 bases; junction bases not matched to a gene: 5. CDR3 length equals 14 residues. CDR3 residues: CASSQDRGSNEQFF. The CDR3 bases are TGTGCCAGCAGTCAGGACAGGGGGAGTAATGAGCAGTTCTTC.